This T cell receptor beta chain was captured in a study of shared clonotypes between healthy human individuals. Background on the study: Researchers assigned three CD4 naive, three CD4 memory, two CD8 naive and one CD8 memory plate to each donor. The study, taken as a whole, reports: Clonotype sharing levels among donors were expected to vary with sequencing depth.

This CDR3 has 14 amino acids. The V and J ends lost 3 bases and 4 bases, in that order; junction bases with no gene match: 2. The germline gives CDR1 SGHTA, CDR2 FQGNSA. It was across several immunoSEQ plates that each subset's genomic DNA was evenly split. Profiled with immunoSEQ multiplex PCR; TCRdb holds only in-frame clones, not every one. The sample gives roughly 570,000 clones, roughly 98% of which show up once; around 0.3% is in the top ten. On this clone: Its antigen is still unknown.

Naive-designated CD8 cells lacked CD45RO, were positively enriched for CCR7, and omitted terminally differentiated effector memory CD45RA+ cells. The rearrangement links TRBV7-2 to TRBJ1-4, with TRBD1 identical over 7 bases. Sequenced input: naive CD8+ T cells sorted from blood. The TCR comes from a young man in good health. The CDR3 DNA reads as TGTGCCAGCAGCTTCAGGGGGTTTAATGAAAAACTGTTTTTT. As protein: CASSFRGFNEKLFF.